These T cell receptor beta chains were read from a single sample in a study of T cell responses to AZD1222 COVID-19 vaccine. Clones were sequenced by immunoSEQ multiplex PCR, and TCRdb holds only the in-frame ones, with some missing. There are about 120,000 clones in the sample; roughly nine tenths occur only once, and around 30% lies in the top ten. Here the sequenced sample was peripheral blood, taken on day 0 of AZD1222 vaccination. These receptors came from an adult in good health. The CDR3 runs from the conserved cysteine through the conserved F or W. A D gene is named only where the DNA matches it firmly. For some rows the clone size is stated as once, few or many, or as a class when expanded; others skip it.

j_call: TRBJ1-4; v_call: TRBV7-2; cdr3_length: 16; clone_size: NA; d_call: TRBD1; cdr3_aa: CASSFSRTGSGEKLFF; cdr3_nt: TGTGCCAGCAGCTTCTCGAGGACAGGGTCAGGTGAAAAACTGTTTTTT
j_call: TRBJ1-2; v_call: TRBV3-1/TRBV3-2; cdr3_length: 13; clone_size: few; d_call: TRBD1; cdr3_aa: CASSRQGAAGYTF; cdr3_nt: TGTGCCAGCAGCCGCCAGGGGGCGGCAGGCTACACCTTC
j_call: TRBJ2-7; v_call: TRBV6-5; cdr3_length: 14; clone_size: NA; d_call: TRBD1; cdr3_aa: CASRRGQGAWEQYF; cdr3_nt: TGTGCCAGCAGGAGGGGACAGGGGGCCTGGGAGCAGTACTTC
j_call: TRBJ1-4; v_call: TRBV5-1; cdr3_length: 15; clone_size: NA; d_call: NA; cdr3_aa: CASSKDSGDSEKLFF; cdr3_nt: TGCGCCAGCAGCAAAGACAGCGGGGATAGCGAAAAACTGTTTTTT
j_call: TRBJ2-3; v_call: TRBV2; cdr3_length: 16; clone_size: NA; d_call: TRBD2; cdr3_aa: CASSGLAGIYTDTQYF; cdr3_nt: TGTGCCAGCAGCGGACTAGCGGGGATCTACACAGATACGCAGTATTTT
j_call: TRBJ1-2; v_call: TRBV5-1; cdr3_length: 13; clone_size: NA; d_call: NA; cdr3_aa: CASSGANVYGYTF; cdr3_nt: TGCGCCAGCAGCGGGGCCAACGTCTATGGCTACACCTTC
j_call: TRBJ2-5; v_call: TRBV24-1; cdr3_length: 11; clone_size: NA; d_call: NA; cdr3_aa: CATSVGETQYF; cdr3_nt: TGTGCCACCAGTGTCGGAGAGACCCAGTACTTC
j_call: TRBJ2-5; v_call: TRBV5-1; cdr3_length: 15; clone_size: NA; d_call: NA; cdr3_aa: CASSLGMVVQETQYF; cdr3_nt: TGCGCCAGCAGCTTGGGCATGGTAGTCCAAGAGACCCAGTACTTC
j_call: TRBJ1-2; v_call: TRBV6-5; cdr3_length: 14; clone_size: once; d_call: NA; cdr3_aa: CASRSGQATYGYTF; cdr3_nt: TGTGCCAGCAGAAGCGGGCAGGCGACCTATGGCTACACCTTC
j_call: TRBJ1-3; v_call: TRBV3-1/TRBV3-2; cdr3_length: 14; clone_size: NA; d_call: NA; cdr3_aa: CASSRGHSGNTIYF; cdr3_nt: TGTGCCAGCAGCCGGGGACACTCTGGAAACACCATATATTTT
j_call: TRBJ1-4; v_call: TRBV7-3; cdr3_length: 15; clone_size: NA; d_call: TRBD1; cdr3_aa: CASSSGTAFNEKLFF; cdr3_nt: TGTGCCAGCAGCTCGGGGACAGCTTTTAATGAAAAACTGTTTTTT
j_call: TRBJ1-2; v_call: TRBV4-2; cdr3_length: 17; clone_size: NA; d_call: NA; cdr3_aa: CASSQGLQEGANYGYTF; cdr3_nt: TGTGCCAGCAGCCAAGGATTACAGGAGGGAGCTAACTATGGCTACACCTTC
j_call: TRBJ2-5; v_call: TRBV24-1; cdr3_length: 14; clone_size: NA; d_call: TRBD1; cdr3_aa: CATSEGTDQETQYF; cdr3_nt: TGTGCCACCAGTGAGGGGACAGATCAAGAGACCCAGTACTTC
j_call: TRBJ1-2; v_call: TRBV29-1; cdr3_length: 13; clone_size: once; d_call: TRBD1; cdr3_aa: CSVDRGRNAGYTF; cdr3_nt: TGCAGCGTTGATAGGGGGCGCAACGCTGGCTACACCTTC
j_call: TRBJ1-1; v_call: TRBV9; cdr3_length: 13; clone_size: NA; d_call: NA; cdr3_aa: CASSAPRRTEAFF; cdr3_nt: TGTGCCAGCAGCGCCCCTAGGAGGACTGAAGCTTTCTTT
j_call: TRBJ2-7; v_call: TRBV7-2; cdr3_length: 14; clone_size: NA; d_call: NA; cdr3_aa: CASSFSRVPYEQYF; cdr3_nt: TGTGCCAGCAGCTTCTCCAGGGTACCTTACGAGCAGTACTTC
j_call: TRBJ2-3; v_call: TRBV27; cdr3_length: 15; clone_size: NA; d_call: NA; cdr3_aa: CASSGLGPSTDTQYF; cdr3_nt: TGTGCCAGCAGTGGACTTGGGCCTAGCACAGATACGCAGTATTTT
j_call: TRBJ1-4; v_call: TRBV4-1; cdr3_length: 14; clone_size: NA; d_call: NA; cdr3_aa: CASSQPDYGEKLFF; cdr3_nt: TGCGCCAGCAGCCAACCCGACTACGGGGAAAAACTGTTTTTT
j_call: TRBJ1-4; v_call: TRBV7-2; cdr3_length: 15; clone_size: NA; d_call: NA; cdr3_aa: CASSLVGGGNEKLFF; cdr3_nt: TGTGCCAGCAGCTTAGTGGGGGGTGGGAATGAAAAACTGTTTTTT
j_call: TRBJ1-2; v_call: TRBV5-1; cdr3_length: 16; clone_size: NA; d_call: TRBD1; cdr3_aa: CASTPQAGGQGSGYTF; cdr3_nt: TGCGCCAGCACCCCCCAGGCCGGAGGACAGGGTAGTGGCTACACCTTC
j_call: TRBJ2-7; v_call: TRBV21-1; cdr3_length: 16; clone_size: NA; d_call: NA; cdr3_aa: CASSNPGRTGGNEQYF; cdr3_nt: TGTGCCAGCAGCAACCCGGGTAGGACAGGGGGCAACGAGCAGTACTTC
j_call: TRBJ2-7; v_call: TRBV15; cdr3_length: 14; clone_size: NA; d_call: NA; cdr3_aa: CATSIVGGPYEQYF; cdr3_nt: TGTGCCACCAGCATTGTAGGGGGTCCCTACGAGCAGTACTTC
j_call: TRBJ2-2; v_call: TRBV7-3; cdr3_length: 14; clone_size: NA; d_call: NA; cdr3_aa: CASSLNRVGGELFF; cdr3_nt: TGTGCCAGCAGCTTAAACAGGGTCGGCGGGGAGCTGTTTTTT
j_call: TRBJ1-2; v_call: TRBV27; cdr3_length: 14; clone_size: NA; d_call: NA; cdr3_aa: CASSTNRWNYGYTF; cdr3_nt: TGTGCCAGCAGTACTAACAGGTGGAACTATGGCTACACCTTC
j_call: TRBJ2-2; v_call: TRBV5-6; cdr3_length: 15; clone_size: NA; d_call: NA; cdr3_aa: CASSSTVRNTGELFF; cdr3_nt: TGTGCCAGCAGCTCGACAGTCCGGAACACCGGGGAGCTGTTTTTT
j_call: TRBJ1-1; v_call: TRBV3-1/TRBV3-2; cdr3_length: 13; clone_size: NA; d_call: NA; cdr3_aa: CASSLGTETEAFF; cdr3_nt: TGTGCCAGCAGCCTAGGGACGGAGACTGAAGCTTTCTTT
j_call: TRBJ2-1; v_call: TRBV9; cdr3_length: 15; clone_size: NA; d_call: TRBD2; cdr3_aa: CASSEGLAGGAEQFF; cdr3_nt: TGTGCCAGCAGCGAGGGACTAGCGGGAGGTGCTGAGCAGTTCTTC
j_call: TRBJ2-2; v_call: TRBV12-3/TRBV12-4; cdr3_length: 12; clone_size: NA; d_call: NA; cdr3_aa: CASRWSTGELFF; cdr3_nt: TGTGCCAGCCGCTGGAGCACCGGGGAGCTGTTTTTT
j_call: TRBJ1-2; v_call: TRBV3-1/TRBV3-2; cdr3_length: 14; clone_size: NA; d_call: NA; cdr3_aa: CASSQWSGDDGYTF; cdr3_nt: TGTGCCAGCAGCCAATGGTCCGGGGACGATGGCTACACCTTC
j_call: TRBJ2-1; v_call: TRBV15; cdr3_length: 13; clone_size: NA; d_call: NA; cdr3_aa: CATSYTSLGEQFF; cdr3_nt: TGTGCCACCAGCTATACTAGTTTGGGCGAGCAGTTCTTC
j_call: TRBJ1-6; v_call: TRBV4-2; cdr3_length: 14; clone_size: once; d_call: NA; cdr3_aa: CASSQDTYNSPLHF; cdr3_nt: TGTGCCAGCAGCCAAGATACGTATAATTCACCCCTCCACTTT